The 18 T cell receptor beta chains in this list originate from one sample, sequenced in a study of blood T cell repertoires in COVID-19. Profiling relied on immunoSEQ multiplex PCR, and the TCRdb table lists in-frame clones only, not all of them. In the table there are approximately 200,000 clones, over 75% of which are singletons. The sequenced sample consisted of PBMCs or T cells enriched from blood (not recorded which). These receptors all come from a woman aged 30 to 39 who had been exposed to COVID-19.

The chain uses TRBV6-2 or TRBV6-3 and TRBJ1-2; the D gene is possibly TRBD1 (5 bases). CDR1 and CDR2 from the germline V gene are MNHEY and SVGEGT. The CDR3 spans 16 residues. V shed 3 bases and J shed 0 bases, with 14 bases lying between them. The CDR3 loop is CASSYPGLRANYGYTF. Here the CDR3 DNA reads TGTGCCAGCAGTTATCCGGGACTGAGAGCTAACTATGGCTACACCTTC.

This clone was seen once. The gene calls are TRBV24-1 and TRBJ2-7; unclear D gene. CDR3 length: 11 residues. Trimming pared 5 bases from V and 6 bases from J, leaving 7 bases between. Germline V lookup: CDR1 KGHDR, CDR2 SFDVKD. CDR3 DNA sequence: TGTGCCACCAGTGGCCGGGTCGAGCAGTACTTC. Translation gives CATSGRVEQYF.

CDR3 protein: CASSYYRVGHTEAFF. CDR3 DNA sequence: TGTGCCAGCAGTTACTACAGGGTTGGTCACACTGAAGCTTTCTTT. The chain has TRBV2 and TRBJ1-1; D possibly corresponds to TRBD1 (6 bases). Trimming stripped 5 bases from V and 3 bases from J, with 16 bases between. Germline V lookup: CDR1 SNHLY, CDR2 FYNNEI. The CDR3 totals 15 residues. Together with reference TRBV2 and TRBJ1-1, the CDR3 gives the full variable domain: EPEVTQTPSHQVTQMGQEVILRCVPISNHLYFYWYRQILGQKVEFLVSFYNNEISEKSEIFDDQFSVERPDGSNFTLKIRSTKLEDSAMYFCASSYYRVGHTEAFFGQGTRLTVV.

CDR3 amino acids: CASSSTGDWTDTQYF. The CDR3 bases are TGTGCCAGCAGTTCGACGGGAGATTGGACAGATACGCAGTATTTT. This sequence joins TRBV25-1 and TRBJ2-3, with D maybe TRBD2 (6 bases). The CDR3 runs 15 residues. Germline V lookup: CDR1 MGHDK, CDR2 SYGVNS. V was cut by 5 bases and J by 3 bases, with 15 bases left in between.

The chain is built from TRBV18 and TRBJ1-1; no clear D. The germline gives CDR1 KGHSH, CDR2 LQKENI. Trimming pared 6 bases from V and 1 base from J, leaving 9 bases between. The CDR3 loop spans 13 amino acids. This CDR3 is CASSPQSNTEAFF. CDR3 sequence (DNA): TGTGCCAGCTCTCCGCAGTCGAACACTGAAGCTTTCTTT.

This rearrangement joins TRBV12-3 or TRBV12-4 to TRBJ1-1, with 8 bases lining up with TRBD1. The CDR3 extends over 11 amino acids. Germline trimming cut 5 bases from V and 8 bases from J; bases unmatched to any gene: 1. CDR3 nucleotides: TGTGCCAGCAGTCGGACAGGGGAAGCTTTCTTT. Its translation: CASSRTGEAFF.

This sequence joins TRBV10-1 and TRBJ1-1; 7 bases line up with TRBD1. V lost 2 bases, J lost 7 bases, and 7 bases stayed unmatched. Germline loops: CDR1 WNHNN, CDR2 SYGVQD (reference sequence). The CDR3 totals 14 residues. CDR3 loop: CASSEGDRANEAFF. The CDR3 DNA is TGCGCCAGCAGTGAGGGTGACAGGGCAAATGAAGCTTTCTTT.

The chain joins TRBV2 to TRBJ2-7; 9 positions match TRBD1. The V segment lost 8 bases and the J segment 6 bases; nucleotides outside the gene matches: 11. Looked up from germline, CDR1 is SNHLY and CDR2 is FYNNEI. The CDR3 length is 14 residues. CDR3 DNA sequence: TGTGCCAGCTCAAGGGGACAGGGTGGTCTCGAGCAGTACTTC. It encodes CASSRGQGGLEQYF.

The chain links TRBV5-1 to TRBJ2-1; D gene uncertain. This CDR3 spans 13 amino acids. V shed 0 bases and J shed 5 bases, with 6 bases lying between them. Per the germline V gene, CDR1 is SGHRS and CDR2 is YFSETQ. In DNA, the CDR3 is TGCGCCAGCAGCTTGGATCAGAACAATGAGCAGTTCTTC. It codes for CASSLDQNNEQFF.

The chain uses TRBV5-4 and TRBJ2-5, with 9 positions matching TRBD1. Per germline, CDR1 SGHNT and CDR2 YYREEE (reference sequence). The CDR3 extends over 13 amino acids. The V gene end was trimmed by 6 bases and the J gene end by 4 bases; junction bases not matched to a gene: 4. This CDR3 is CASNLQGAETQYF. The CDR3 nucleotides read TGTGCCAGCAACCTACAGGGGGCAGAGACCCAGTACTTC.

The rearrangement joins TRBV25-1 to TRBJ1-2; D not resolved. Deletions cut 5 bases from V and 8 bases from J, with 18 bases between. This CDR3 spans 14 amino acids. Germline CDR1 is MGHDK and CDR2 is SYGVNS. CDR3 protein: CASSTTRTVEGYTF. Here the CDR3 DNA reads TGTGCCAGCAGTACCACGCGGACTGTGGAGGGCTACACCTTC.

The chain is built from TRBV4-1 and TRBJ2-1; TRBD2 aligns across 11 bases. This CDR3 has 16 amino acids. V was clipped by 1 base and J by 6 bases; unmatched bases: 5. Germline lookup yields CDR1 MGHRA and CDR2 YSYEKL. Written as DNA, the CDR3 is TGCGCCAGCAGCCAAGTGGGAACTAGCGGGAGCAATGAGCAGTTCTTC. Translating gives CASSQVGTSGSNEQFF.

The chain is built from TRBV27 and TRBJ2-7; D perhaps matches TRBD2 (5 bases). V gave up 3 bases and J gave up 7 bases, with 10 bases separating them. Per germline, CDR1 MNHEY and CDR2 SMNVEV (reference sequence). The CDR3 contains 12 residues. As DNA, the CDR3 is TGTGCCAGCAGTTTGCAATCGGGGGAGCAGTACTTC. Its protein is CASSLQSGEQYF.

The chain is built from TRBV4-1 and TRBJ2-5, with TRBD2 as a possible D gene (5 bases). CDR1 is MGHRA and CDR2 is YSYEKL in the germline V gene. V gave up 0 bases and J gave up 5 bases, with 13 bases separating them. The CDR3 covers 15 residues. The CDR3 DNA reads TGCGCCAGCAGCCAAGATCCCCAGCGGCGGGAGACCCAGTACTTC. Translating it yields CASSQDPQRRETQYF.

The J gene is TRBJ1-1, the V gene TRBV29-1; the D is unclear. In germline, CDR1 is SQVTM, CDR2 ANQGSEA. Between the trimmed V and J ends, which lost 4 bases and 5 bases, there was a span of 5 bases. This CDR3 spans 10 amino acids. CDR3 sequence: CSVGETEAFF. The CDR3 bases are TGCAGCGTTGGGGAGACTGAAGCTTTCTTT.

This clone was recorded only once. The chain has TRBV5-4 and TRBJ1-2; perhaps TRBD1 as D (5 bases). Trimming pared 0 bases from V and 1 base from J, leaving 19 bases between. The CDR3 length is 18 residues. CDR1 and CDR2 (germline): SGHNT, YYREEE (reference sequence). As DNA, the CDR3 is TGTGCCAGCAGCTTGGGGCGGAGGGGTCGCATCCTTAACTATGGCTACACCTTC. Translating gives CASSLGRRGRILNYGYTF.

This clone was found once. In the same sample, other DNA sequences code for this CDR3. The V gene is TRBV25-1, the J gene TRBJ2-7; a weak D match, TRBD2 (5 bases). The CDR3 covers 11 residues. The germline V gene has CDR1 MGHDK and CDR2 SYGVNS. The V gene lost 4 bases and the J gene lost 4 bases, with 5 bases spanning the gap. CDR3 sequence reads: CASSGGYEQYF. CDR3 bases: TGTGCCAGCAGTGGAGGGTACGAGCAGTACTTC.

This clone was found once. V is TRBV5-1 and J is TRBJ2-4, with 8 bases that match TRBD1. The CDR3 is made up of 14 amino acids. V lost 4 bases and J lost 6; bases outside the gene matches: 6. CDR1 and CDR2 from the germline V gene are SGHRS and YFSETQ. CDR3 sequence reads: CASSPGTGLNIQYF. The CDR3 nucleotides are TGCGCCAGCAGCCCGGGGACAGGACTAAACATTCAGTACTTC.